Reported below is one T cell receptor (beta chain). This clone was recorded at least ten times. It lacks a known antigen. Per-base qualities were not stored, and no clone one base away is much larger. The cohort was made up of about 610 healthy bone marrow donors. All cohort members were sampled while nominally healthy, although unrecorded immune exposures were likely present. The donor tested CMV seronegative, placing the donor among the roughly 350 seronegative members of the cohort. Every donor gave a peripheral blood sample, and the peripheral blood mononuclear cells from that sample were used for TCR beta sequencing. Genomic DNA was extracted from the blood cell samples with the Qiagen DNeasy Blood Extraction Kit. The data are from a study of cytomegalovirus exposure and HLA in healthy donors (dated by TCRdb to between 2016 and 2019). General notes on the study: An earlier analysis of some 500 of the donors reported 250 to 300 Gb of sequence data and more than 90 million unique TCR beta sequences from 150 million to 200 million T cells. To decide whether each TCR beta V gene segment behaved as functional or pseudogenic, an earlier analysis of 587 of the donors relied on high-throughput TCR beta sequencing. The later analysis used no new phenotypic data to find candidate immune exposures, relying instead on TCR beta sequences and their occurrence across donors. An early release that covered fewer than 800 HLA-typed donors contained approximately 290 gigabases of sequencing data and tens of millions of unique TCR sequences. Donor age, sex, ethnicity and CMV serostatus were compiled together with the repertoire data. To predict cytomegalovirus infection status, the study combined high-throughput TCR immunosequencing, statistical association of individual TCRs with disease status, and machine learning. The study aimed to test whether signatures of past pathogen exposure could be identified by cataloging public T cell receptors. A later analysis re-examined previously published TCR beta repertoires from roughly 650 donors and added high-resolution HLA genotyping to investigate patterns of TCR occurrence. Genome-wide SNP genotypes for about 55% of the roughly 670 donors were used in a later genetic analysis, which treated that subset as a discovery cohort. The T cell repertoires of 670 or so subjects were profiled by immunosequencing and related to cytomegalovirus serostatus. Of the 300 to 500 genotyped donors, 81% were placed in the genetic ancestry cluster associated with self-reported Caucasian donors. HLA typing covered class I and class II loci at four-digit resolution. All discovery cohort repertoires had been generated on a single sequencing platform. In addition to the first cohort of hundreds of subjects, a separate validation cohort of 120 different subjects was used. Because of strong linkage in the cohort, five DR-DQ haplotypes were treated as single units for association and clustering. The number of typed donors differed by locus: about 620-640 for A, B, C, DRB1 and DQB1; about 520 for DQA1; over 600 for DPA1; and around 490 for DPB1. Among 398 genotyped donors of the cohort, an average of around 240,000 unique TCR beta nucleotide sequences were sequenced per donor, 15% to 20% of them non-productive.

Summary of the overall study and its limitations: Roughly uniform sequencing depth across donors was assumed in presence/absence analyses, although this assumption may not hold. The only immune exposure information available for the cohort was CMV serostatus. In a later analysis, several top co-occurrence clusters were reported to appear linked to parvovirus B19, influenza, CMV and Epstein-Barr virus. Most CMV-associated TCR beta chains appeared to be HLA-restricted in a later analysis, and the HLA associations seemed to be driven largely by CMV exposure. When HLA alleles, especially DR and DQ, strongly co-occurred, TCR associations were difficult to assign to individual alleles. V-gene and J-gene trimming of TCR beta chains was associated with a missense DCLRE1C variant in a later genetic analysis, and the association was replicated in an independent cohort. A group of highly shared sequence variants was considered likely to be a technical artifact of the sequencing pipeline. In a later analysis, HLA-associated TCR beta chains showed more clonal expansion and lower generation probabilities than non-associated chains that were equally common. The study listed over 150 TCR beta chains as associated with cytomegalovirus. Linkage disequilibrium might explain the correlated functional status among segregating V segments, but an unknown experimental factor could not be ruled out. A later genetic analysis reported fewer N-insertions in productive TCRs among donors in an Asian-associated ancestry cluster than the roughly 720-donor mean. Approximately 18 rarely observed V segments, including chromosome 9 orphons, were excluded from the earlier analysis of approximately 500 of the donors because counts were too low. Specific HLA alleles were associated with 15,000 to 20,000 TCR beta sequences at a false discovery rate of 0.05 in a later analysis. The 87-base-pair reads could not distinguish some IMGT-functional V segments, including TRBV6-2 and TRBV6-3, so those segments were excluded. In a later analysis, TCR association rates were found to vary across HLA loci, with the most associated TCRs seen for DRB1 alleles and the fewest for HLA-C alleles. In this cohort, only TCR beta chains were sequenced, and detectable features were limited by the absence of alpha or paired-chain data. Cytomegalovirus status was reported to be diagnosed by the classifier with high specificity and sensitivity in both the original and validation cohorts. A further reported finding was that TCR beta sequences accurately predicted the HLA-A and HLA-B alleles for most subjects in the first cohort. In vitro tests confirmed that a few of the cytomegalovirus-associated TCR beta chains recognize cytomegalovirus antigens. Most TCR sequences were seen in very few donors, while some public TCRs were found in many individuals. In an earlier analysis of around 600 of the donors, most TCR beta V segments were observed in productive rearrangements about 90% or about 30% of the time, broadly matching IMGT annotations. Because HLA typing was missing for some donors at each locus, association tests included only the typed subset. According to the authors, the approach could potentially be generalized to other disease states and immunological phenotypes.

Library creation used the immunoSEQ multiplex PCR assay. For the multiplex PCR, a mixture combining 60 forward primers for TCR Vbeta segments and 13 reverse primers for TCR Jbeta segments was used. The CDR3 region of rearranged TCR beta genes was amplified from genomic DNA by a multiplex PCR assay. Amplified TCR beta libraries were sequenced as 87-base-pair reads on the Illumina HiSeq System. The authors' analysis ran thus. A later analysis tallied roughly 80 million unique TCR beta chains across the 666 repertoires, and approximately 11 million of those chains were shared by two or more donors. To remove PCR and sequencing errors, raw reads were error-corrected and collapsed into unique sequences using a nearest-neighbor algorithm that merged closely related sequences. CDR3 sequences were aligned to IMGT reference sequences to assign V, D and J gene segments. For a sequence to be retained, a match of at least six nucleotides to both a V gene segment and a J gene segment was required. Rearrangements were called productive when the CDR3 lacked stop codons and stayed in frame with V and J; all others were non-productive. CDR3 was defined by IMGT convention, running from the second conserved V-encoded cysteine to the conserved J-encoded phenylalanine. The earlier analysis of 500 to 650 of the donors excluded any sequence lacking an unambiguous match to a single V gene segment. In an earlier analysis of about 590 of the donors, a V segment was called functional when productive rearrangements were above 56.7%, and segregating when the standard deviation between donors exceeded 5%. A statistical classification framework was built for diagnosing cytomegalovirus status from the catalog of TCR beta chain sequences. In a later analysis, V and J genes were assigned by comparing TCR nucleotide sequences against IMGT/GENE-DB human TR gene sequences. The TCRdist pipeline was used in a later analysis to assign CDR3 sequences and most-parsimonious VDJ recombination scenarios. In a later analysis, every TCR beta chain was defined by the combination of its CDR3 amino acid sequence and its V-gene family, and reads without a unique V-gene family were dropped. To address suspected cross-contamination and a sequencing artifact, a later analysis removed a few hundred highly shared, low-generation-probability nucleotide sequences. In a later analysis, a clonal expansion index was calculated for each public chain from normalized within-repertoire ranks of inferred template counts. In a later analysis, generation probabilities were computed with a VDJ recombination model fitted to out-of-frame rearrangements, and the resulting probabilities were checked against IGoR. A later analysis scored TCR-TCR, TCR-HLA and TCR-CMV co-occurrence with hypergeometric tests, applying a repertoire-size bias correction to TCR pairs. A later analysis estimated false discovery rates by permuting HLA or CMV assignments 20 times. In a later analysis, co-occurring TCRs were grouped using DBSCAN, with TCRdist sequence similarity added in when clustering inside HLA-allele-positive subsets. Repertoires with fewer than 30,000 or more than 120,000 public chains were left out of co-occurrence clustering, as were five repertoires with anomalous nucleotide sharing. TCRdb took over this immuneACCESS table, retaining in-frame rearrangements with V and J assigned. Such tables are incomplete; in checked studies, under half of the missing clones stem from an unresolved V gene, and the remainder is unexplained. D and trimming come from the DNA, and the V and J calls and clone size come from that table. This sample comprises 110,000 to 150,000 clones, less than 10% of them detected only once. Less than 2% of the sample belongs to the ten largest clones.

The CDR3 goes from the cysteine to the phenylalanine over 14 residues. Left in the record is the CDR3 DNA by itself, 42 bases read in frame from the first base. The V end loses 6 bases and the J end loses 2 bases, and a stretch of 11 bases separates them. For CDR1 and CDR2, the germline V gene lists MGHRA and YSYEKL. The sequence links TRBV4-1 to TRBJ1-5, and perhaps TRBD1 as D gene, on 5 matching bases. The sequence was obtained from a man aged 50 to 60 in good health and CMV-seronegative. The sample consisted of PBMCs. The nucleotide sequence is TGCGCCAGCAGTGGGCCGGGGGGCAATCAGCCCCAGCATTTT. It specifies CASSGPGGNQPQHF.